One sample yielded the 16 T cell receptor beta chains listed below, sequenced in a study of T cells in Graves' hyperthyroidism and ophthalmopathy. The CDR3 regions of TCR beta were amplified from RNA transcripts. RT-PCR in the first round (using the HTBI primer set) targeted the TCR CDR3. TCRdb passed the multiplex PCR reads through MiXCR, listing each CDR3 protein once. The table shows 500,000 to 600,000 distinct CDR3 sequences, with nearly 20% occurring only once. Source material: blood. The receptors stem from a man between 40 and 49 years old with Graves' ophthalmopathy.

This clonotype was recorded a few times. The gene calls are TRBV27 and TRBJ1-5; 7 bases are shared with TRBD1. This CDR3 contains 15 residues. V was pared by 4 bases and J by 2 bases, with 5 bases of the junction left unmatched. Germline V gives CDR1 MNHEY, CDR2 SMNVEV (reference sequence). CDR3 bases: TGTGCCAGCAGTTACAGGGGAGGCGGCAATCAGCCCCAGCATTTT. Translated, it gives CASSYRGGGNQPQHF.

This clonotype occurred a few times. The genes are TRBV7-9 and TRBJ1-1; no clear D gene. The CDR3 has 13 amino acids. The V end was cut by 3 bases, the J end by 1 base, with 6 bases between. Germline lookup yields CDR1 SEHNR and CDR2 FQNEAQ (reference sequence). The CDR3: CASSFERNTEAFF. The DNA for the CDR3 is TGTGCCAGCAGCTTTGAGCGGAACACTGAAGCTTTCTTT.

The chain couples TRBV5-5 to TRBJ2-1, with 8 positions matching TRBD2. Germline CDR1 and CDR2: SGHKS and YYEKEE (reference sequence). V lost 1 base and J lost 7; bases outside the gene matches: 10. The length of the CDR3 is 16 residues. Written as DNA, the CDR3 is TGTGCCAGCAGCTTGAACCCCAGCGGGAGAGGGAATGAGCAGTTCTTC. Translation gives CASSLNPSGRGNEQFF.

The chain uses TRBV6-1 and TRBJ2-7; the D is unclear. The CDR3 consists of 15 residues. V lost 5 bases and J lost 0, with 14 bases in between. Germline V gene sequence: CDR1 MNHNS, CDR2 SASEGT. This CDR3 reads CASSTFRVGSYEQYF. The CDR3 coding sequence is TGTGCCAGCAGTACTTTCCGGGTGGGCTCCTACGAGCAGTACTTC.

This chain uses TRBV30 with TRBJ2-3; TRBD1 agrees at 10 bases. CDR3 size: 15 residues. Germline CDR1 is GTSNPN and CDR2 is SVGIG (reference sequence). V lost 2 bases, J lost 2 bases, and 4 bases stayed unmatched. In DNA, the CDR3 is TGTGCCTGGAGTTTGACAGGGGGCATCACAGATACGCAGTATTTT. Its protein product is CAWSLTGGITDTQYF.

This chain links TRBV19 with TRBJ2-2; unclear D gene. The CDR3 has 15 amino acids. The V gene lost 5 bases and the J gene lost 1 base, with 11 bases spanning the gap. Germline V gives CDR1 LNHDA, CDR2 SQIVND (reference sequence). This chain's CDR3 is CASSPGFRNTGELFF. The CDR3 DNA sequence: TGTGCCAGTAGTCCCGGGTTCCGGAACACCGGGGAGCTGTTTTTT.

At least ten counts were recorded for this clonotype. The rearrangement uses TRBV3-1 and TRBJ1-1; D gene uncertain. CDR1 and CDR2 from the germline V gene are LGHDT and YNNKEL (reference sequence). Trimming left V 6 bases short and J 1 base short, with 6 bases between. This CDR3 region has 12 residues. This CDR3 reads CASSHANTEAFF. For the CDR3, the DNA is TGTGCCAGCAGTCACGCGAACACTGAAGCTTTCTTT. Combining the CDR3 with reference TRBV3-1 and TRBJ1-1 gives the whole variable domain DTAVSQTPKYLVTQMGNDKSIKCEQNLGHDTMYWYKQDSKKFLKIMFSYNNKELIINETVPNRFSPKSPDKAHLNLHINSLELGDSAVYFCASSHANTEAFFGQGTRLTVV.

This clonotype occurred a few times. The genes are TRBV28 and TRBJ2-2; either TRBD1 or TRBD2 may supply D (7 bases each). CDR1 is MDHEN, CDR2 SYDVKM, per germline. V was clipped by 11 bases and J by 3 bases, with 16 bases between them. The CDR3 spans 14 residues. The CDR3 sequence: CAGLSGGDTGELFF. CDR3 nucleotides: TGTGCCGGCCTGTCAGGGGGGGACACCGGGGAGCTGTTTTTT.

This clonotype was counted ten times or more. The genes are TRBV11-2 and TRBJ2-7; no clear D gene. The V gene lost 3 bases and the J gene lost 4 bases, with 7 bases spanning the gap. This CDR3 contains 12 residues. CDR1 and CDR2 (germline): SGHAT, FQNNGV. The DNA for the CDR3 is TGTGCCAGCAGCTTTGAGTATTACGAGCAGTACTTC. Residues: CASSFEYYEQYF. The full variable domain, in which reference TRBV11-2 and TRBJ2-7 provide the parts outside the CDR3, is EAGVAQSPRYKIIEKRQSVAFWCNPISGHATLYWYQQILGQGPKLLIQFQNNGVVDDSQLPKDRFSAERLKGVDSTLKIQPAKLEDSAVYLCASSFEYYEQYFGPGTRLTVT.

With regard to this clonotype: Since a much larger clone is just one base distant, this may be a read error. The CDR3 bases are TGTGCCAGCGGCCCGAGCCACCGGGATACGCAGTATTTT. Amino acids: CASGPSHRDTQYF. The chain is built from TRBV7-2 and TRBJ2-3; no definite D call. The CDR3 consists of 13 residues. V dropped 8 bases and J dropped 6 bases, with 15 bases sitting between them. The V gene's germline CDR1 is SGHTA and CDR2 FQGNSA.

This clonotype was counted a few times. DNA of the CDR3: TGTGCCAGCAGTTTCATCACGCCGCAGGGGCCGGAAGGCTACACCTTC. Protein sequence: CASSFITPQGPEGYTF. The rearrangement uses TRBV27 and TRBJ1-2, with a weak D call TRBD1 (6 bases). The CDR3 loop spans 16 amino acids. The germline V and J ends were trimmed by 3 bases and 8 bases, with 22 bases remaining between them. Germline lookup yields CDR1 MNHEY and CDR2 SMNVEV (reference sequence).

This clonotype was recorded many times. The V and J genes are TRBV7-6 and TRBJ2-5; 12 bases map to TRBD2. The CDR3 length is 17 residues. CDR1 and CDR2 (germline): SGHVS, FNYEAQ. The J segment lost 2 bases and the V segment lost 5 bases, leaving 9 bases of the junction unmatched. Here the CDR3 reads CASSPRLAGVHQETQYF. CDR3 nucleotides: TGTGCCAGCAGCCCCAGACTAGCGGGAGTGCATCAAGAGACCCAGTACTTC.

About this clonotype: A much bigger clone sits one base away, suggesting this may be a read error. This rearrangement joins TRBV25-1 to TRBJ2-1; 7 bases align to TRBD1. The CDR3 runs to 18 residues. Germline V gene lookup returns CDR1 MGHDK and CDR2 SYGVNS. The CDR3 coding sequence is TGTGCCAGCAGTGAAATACAGGGGTTACCGAGCTCCTACAATGAGCCGTTCTTC. Protein product: CASSEIQGLPSSYNEPFF.

The chain is built from TRBV6-1 and TRBJ2-1; 14 nucleotides agree with TRBD2. Germline values: CDR1 MNHNS, CDR2 SASEGT. This CDR3 contains 18 residues. V shed 7 bases, J shed 5 bases, and the junction held 13 bases outside the gene matches. CDR3 coding DNA: TGTGCCAGCATCCAGGGACTAGCGGGAGTAGGGGGCCACAATGAGCAGTTCTTC. This codes for CASIQGLAGVGGHNEQFF.

CDR3 nucleotide sequence: TGTGCCAGCAGTGAATGGGTGAGGGCTTTCTTT. Amino acids: CASSEWVRAFF. V gene TRBV6-1 combines with J gene TRBJ1-1; D not certain. The germline gives CDR1 MNHNS, CDR2 SASEGT. The V and J ends lost 2 bases and 11 bases respectively, with 9 bases between them. The CDR3 has 11 residues.

In the case of this clonotype: The limits of the CDR3 on the DNA are not certain, so only TCRdb's listed CDR3 is given. This rearrangement joins TRBV2 to TRBJ1-2. The germline V gene has CDR1 SNHLY and CDR2 FYNNEI. Counting both end residues, the CDR3 totals 13 amino acids. CDR3 protein: CASSFGAGRDYTF.